These 8 T cell receptor beta chains came from one sample sequenced in a study of T cells in women clearing cervical HPV infection. Here immunoSEQ multiplex PCR was the method, and the copy in TCRdb shows in-frame clones only, minus some. This listing includes around 20,000 clones. Sequenced: blood buffy coat. These receptors were taken from a woman aged 18 to 75 with a cervical HPV16 infection that either progressed to CIN3+ or cleared (not recorded which).

With regard to this clone: The read comes to an end 3 residues before the CDR3 does, leaving the germline J gene to fill in the end. The chain combines TRBV5-1 with TRBJ2-1; 9 nucleotides line up with TRBD2. The CDR3 covers 16 residues. V lost 0 bases, J lost 5 bases, and 6 bases stayed unmatched. Looked up from germline, CDR1 is SGHRS and CDR2 is YFSETQ. This CDR3 is CASSLAGSGGHNEQFF. The sequenced part of the CDR3 DNA is TGCGCCAGCAGCTTGGCTGGTAGCGGGGGACACAATGAG.

Worth noting for this clone: Sequencing ends 3 residues short of the CDR3 end; the germline J gene provides the rest. The V gene is TRBV12-3 or TRBV12-4, the J gene TRBJ1-2, with D maybe TRBD1 (6 bases). Trimming pared 8 bases from V and 1 base from J, leaving 17 bases between. This CDR3 is built from 15 residues. This chain's CDR3 is CASAPTGHNNYGYTF. The sequenced CDR3 bases are TGTGCCAGCGCGCCTACAGGGCACAATAACTATGGC.

Remarks on this clone: One junction end does not reproduce the germline sequence, and a read error may be involved. The read halts 3 residues ahead of the CDR3 end, with the missing end drawn from the germline J gene. The chain couples TRBV4-2 to TRBJ1-1, with 9 bases fitting TRBD1. Germline V gene sequence: CDR1 LGHNA, CDR2 YNFKEQ. This CDR3 contains 16 residues. CDR3 DNA, as far as it was read: TGCGCCAGCAGCCAAGATACTAGGACAGGGGATACTGAA. Amino acids: CASSQDTRTGDTE. The whole CDR3 reads CASSQDTRTGDTEAFF.

The CDR3 reads CSGRDKPVDEQYF. Incomplete CDR3 DNA: TGCAGCGGGCGGGACAAGCCCGTGGACGAG. The chain has TRBV29-1 and TRBJ2-7; the D call may be TRBD1 or TRBD2 (6 bases each). The CDR3 end falls 3 residues outside the read, so it is completed with the germline J gene. V was pared by 7 bases and J by 5 bases, with 18 bases between. Germline values: CDR1 SQVTM, CDR2 ANQGSEA. The CDR3 sequence is 13 residues long.

Of note for this clone: The missing CDR3 end, 3 residues past where the read stops, is filled in from the germline J gene. The chain employs TRBV10-3 and TRBJ1-3; D unclear. The CDR3 has 15 amino acids. V lost 0 bases and J 2 bases, leaving 8 bases between the germline ends. Germline V gene lookup returns CDR1 ENHRY and CDR2 SYGVKD. CDR3 DNA, as far as it was read: TGTGCCATCAGTGAGTCAGGAGGGCCTGGAAACACC. Translated, it gives CAISESGGPGNT. The whole CDR3 reads CAISESGGPGNTIYF.

With respect to this clone: The read ends 3 residues shy of where the CDR3 ends; the end is completed using the germline J gene. The rearrangement links TRBV5-1 to TRBJ2-5; 7 bases match TRBD1. The V gene end was trimmed by 4 bases and the J gene end by 1 base; junction bases not matched to a gene: 10. The germline gives CDR1 SGHRS, CDR2 YFSETQ. The CDR3 is 16 amino acids. The CDR3 here is CASSPRTGEGQETQYF. Partial CDR3 DNA: TGCGCCAGCAGCCCGAGGACAGGAGAGGGCCAAGAGACC.

Turning to this clone: With the read ending 3 residues before the CDR3 end, the germline J gene is used to fill in that end. This chain connects TRBV5-4 to TRBJ2-3; 9 bases line up with TRBD2. The CDR3 has 15 amino acids. Germline lookup yields CDR1 SGHNT and CDR2 YYREEE (reference sequence). The ends lost 4 bases at V and 2 bases at J; junction bases unmatched: 5. This CDR3 reads CASSLSGRNTDTQYF. The sequenced CDR3 bases are TGTGCCAGCAGCCTTAGCGGGAGAAACACAGATACG.

With regard to this clone: The read gets to within 3 residues of the CDR3 end, and the germline J gene fills in the rest. This chain joins TRBV11-2 and TRBJ1-1; weak D call: TRBD1 (5 bases). The CDR3 spans 15 residues. Deletions cut 0 bases from V and 6 bases from J, with 14 bases between. CDR1 and CDR2 (germline): SGHAT, FQNNGV. The CDR3 loop reads CASSLEAGLAAEAFF. The CDR3 DNA, read in part, is TGTGCCAGCAGCTTAGAGGCGGGACTGGCGGCTGAA.